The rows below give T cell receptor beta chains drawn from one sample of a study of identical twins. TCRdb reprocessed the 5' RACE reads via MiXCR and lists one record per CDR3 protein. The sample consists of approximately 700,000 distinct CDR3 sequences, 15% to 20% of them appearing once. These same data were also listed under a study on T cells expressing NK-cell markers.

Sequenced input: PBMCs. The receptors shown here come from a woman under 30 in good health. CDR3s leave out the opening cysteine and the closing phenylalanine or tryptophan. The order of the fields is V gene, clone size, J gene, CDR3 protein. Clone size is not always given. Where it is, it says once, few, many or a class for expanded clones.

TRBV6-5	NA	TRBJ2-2	ASSFLPRVAGSTGELF
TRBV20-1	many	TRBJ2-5	SATADGRGSETQY
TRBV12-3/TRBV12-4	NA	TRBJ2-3	ASSPTDFSTDTQY
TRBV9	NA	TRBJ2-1	ASSTSPREAERNEQF
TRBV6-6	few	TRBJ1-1	ASSYGTLEAF
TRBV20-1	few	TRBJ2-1	SATPDWLSKQF
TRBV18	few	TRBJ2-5	ASSPPSGSLETQY
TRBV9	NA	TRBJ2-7	ASSVGGSYEQY
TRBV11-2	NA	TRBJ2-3	ASSFRLAIVADTQY
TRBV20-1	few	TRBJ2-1	SAIRPKSSYNEQF
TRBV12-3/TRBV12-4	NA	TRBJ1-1	ASSSMTARGAEAF
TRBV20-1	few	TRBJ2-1	SAREGTYNEQF
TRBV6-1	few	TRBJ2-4	ASSEGKPSIQY
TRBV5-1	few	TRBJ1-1	ASSEQGLNTEAF
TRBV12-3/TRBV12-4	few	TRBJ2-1	ASNLQDEQF
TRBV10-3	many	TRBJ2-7	AISPGGRQY
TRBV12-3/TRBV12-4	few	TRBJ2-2	ASRVSGGGTGELF
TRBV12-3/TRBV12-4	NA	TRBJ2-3	ASSSRNSDTDTQY
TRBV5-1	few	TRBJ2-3	ASSSRLAGSTDTQY
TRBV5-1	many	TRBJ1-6	ASSLGGESPLH
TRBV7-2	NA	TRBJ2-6	ASSPLQGTGANVLT
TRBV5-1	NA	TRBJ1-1	ASSLRSGGLNTEAF
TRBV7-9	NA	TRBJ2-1	ASSWVTSGRDNEQF
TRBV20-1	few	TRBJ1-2	SATGQDGYT
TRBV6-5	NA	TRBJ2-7	ASSWNRDILYEQY
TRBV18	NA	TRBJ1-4	ASSPVDRVPREKLF
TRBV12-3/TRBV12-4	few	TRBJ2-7	ASSSDIASYEQY
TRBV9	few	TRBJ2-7	ASSVDFESEQY
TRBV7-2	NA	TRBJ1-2	ASSLILAGGGYT
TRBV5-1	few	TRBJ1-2	ASSFDGNYGYT
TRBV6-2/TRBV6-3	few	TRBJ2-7	ASAVGGPYEQY
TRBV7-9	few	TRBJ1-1	ASSLGPGQGANTEAF
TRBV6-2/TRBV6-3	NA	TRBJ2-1	ASSDTSPVFNEQF
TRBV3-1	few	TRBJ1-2	ASSLFRSNYGYT
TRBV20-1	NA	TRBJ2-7	SARDGTSGRYEQY
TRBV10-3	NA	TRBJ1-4	AIRGQGDEKLF
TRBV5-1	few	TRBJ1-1	ASSLAGGTGTEAF
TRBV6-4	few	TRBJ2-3	ASSDRGQTTDTQY
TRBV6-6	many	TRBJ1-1	ASKNRENTEAF
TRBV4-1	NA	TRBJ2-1	ASSHGGGAGNEQF
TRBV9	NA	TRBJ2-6	ASSVTTGYGANVLT
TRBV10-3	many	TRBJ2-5	AISTGTGETQY
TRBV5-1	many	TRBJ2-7	ASSVSGTYEQY
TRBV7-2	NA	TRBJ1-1	ASSGNRVVNTEAF
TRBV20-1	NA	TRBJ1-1	SARYGRIVSNTEAF
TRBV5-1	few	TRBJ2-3	ASKDVSSTDTQY
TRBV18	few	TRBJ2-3	ASNTVSTDTQY
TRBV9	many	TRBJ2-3	ASSSPRGGISTDTQY
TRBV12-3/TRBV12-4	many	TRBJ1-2	ASRRTGNYGYT
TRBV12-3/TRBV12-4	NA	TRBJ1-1	ASSFRGQGAIDTEAF
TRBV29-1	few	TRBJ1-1	SVDNHRGEGEAF
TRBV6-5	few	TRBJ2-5	ASSYEDRTPQETQY
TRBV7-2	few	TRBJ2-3	ASSLYKGESQY
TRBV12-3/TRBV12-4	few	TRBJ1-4	ASSGDYQEKLF
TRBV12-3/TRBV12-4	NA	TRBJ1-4	ASSLGGIGGKLF